This T cell receptor beta chain was captured by sequencing in a study of CD8+ T cells in alopecia areata. Across the whole study: Oral tofacitinib, 5 to 10 mg twice daily, was given in an open-label trial. The study's findings and limits: Unlike in mice, where it was clearer, TCR sharing across patients was less clear, possibly HLA-related. It was lesional scalp, especially alopecia totalis/universalis, that showed higher clonality than normal scalp.

As to treatment: oral pan-JAK inhibitor, 5-10 mg twice daily. Lesional scalp tissue (obtained by punch biopsy) and peripheral blood were collected from alopecia areata patients. Extracted RNA was reverse transcribed into cDNA, the sequencing template. Data came from immunoSEQ multiplex PCR; TCRdb stores just in-frame clones and leaves some out. This sample has over 250,000 clones, with about 60% found just once. Only a few counts were recorded for this clone. Its antigen is not known. The CDR3 covers 16 residues. The germline gives CDR1 SGHTA, CDR2 FQGNSA. The V end lost 2 bases, the J end lost 0 bases, and 14 bases lay between the germline ends.

The TCR sequence derives from a human donor with alopecia areata. Sample: CD4+ T cells sorted from blood, taken around week 54, from a patient treated with tofacitinib. V is TRBV7-2 and J is TRBJ2-7; D is possibly TRBD2 (5 bases). Written as DNA, the CDR3 is TGTGCCAGCAGCTTAATCTCACGGGGATACTCCTACGAGCAGTACTTC. This sequence encodes CASSLISRGYSYEQYF.